This TCR beta chain came from a study of T cell responses to AZD1222 COVID-19 vaccine. Study-wide results and limits: Along spike, vaccine-associated CD4 TCRs were found throughout, with dominance at 160-218 and 743-854. Just five or six AZD1222 recipients were seropositive at baseline. White British ancestry dominated among donors, who included more females, and clonal diversity was possibly underestimated.

The assay was immunoSEQ multiplex PCR, and TCRdb's table has in-frame clones only and misses some. The sample has roughly 80,000 clones; roughly 86% are singletons. The CDR3 runs 15 residues. CDR1 is SGHRS and CDR2 is YFSETQ in the germline V gene. V dropped 4 bases and J dropped 4; count of bases not matched to a gene: 9. Comment on this clone: Its antigen is currently unknown.

The chain links TRBV5-1 to TRBJ2-3, with 7 bases identical to TRBD1. Specimen: peripheral blood, collected on day 0 of MenACWY control vaccination. This TCR was sampled from an adult in good health. This CDR3 is CASSPRDRVSDTQYF. The CDR3 nucleotides are TGCGCCAGCAGCCCCCGTGACAGGGTTTCAGATACGCAGTATTTT. Based on the CDR3 plus reference TRBV5-1 and TRBJ2-3, the full variable domain is KAGVTQTPRYLIKTRGQQVTLSCSPISGHRSVSWYQQTPGQGLQFLFEYFSETQRNKGNFPGRFSGRQFSNSRSEMNVSTLELGDSALYLCASSPRDRVSDTQYFGPGTRLTVL.